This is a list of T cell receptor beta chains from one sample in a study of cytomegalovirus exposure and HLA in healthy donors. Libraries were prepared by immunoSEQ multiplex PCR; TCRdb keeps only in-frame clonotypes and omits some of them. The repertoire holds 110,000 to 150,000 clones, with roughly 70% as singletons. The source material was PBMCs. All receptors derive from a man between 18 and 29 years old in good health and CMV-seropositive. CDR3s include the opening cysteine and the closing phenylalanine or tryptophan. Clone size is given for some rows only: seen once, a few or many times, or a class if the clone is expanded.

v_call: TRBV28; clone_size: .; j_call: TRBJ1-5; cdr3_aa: CASSFLSGQGVQPQHF
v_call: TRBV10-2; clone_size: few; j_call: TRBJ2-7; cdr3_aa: CASSEVQHTYEQYF
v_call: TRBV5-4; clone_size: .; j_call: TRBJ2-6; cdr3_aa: CASKLRGISGANVLTF
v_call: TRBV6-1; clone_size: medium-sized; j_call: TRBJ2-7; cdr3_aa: CASSEGDSSYEQYF
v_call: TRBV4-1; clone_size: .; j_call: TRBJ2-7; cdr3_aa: CASSPRESGTYEQYF
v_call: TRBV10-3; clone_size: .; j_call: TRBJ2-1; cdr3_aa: CAISARVDSEKLDNEQFF
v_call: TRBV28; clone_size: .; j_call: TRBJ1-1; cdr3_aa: CASSSPSGSNTEAFF
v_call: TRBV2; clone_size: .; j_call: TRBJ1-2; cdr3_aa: CASSDGQGFLFGYTF
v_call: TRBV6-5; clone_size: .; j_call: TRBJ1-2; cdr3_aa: CASSWTGAGYTF
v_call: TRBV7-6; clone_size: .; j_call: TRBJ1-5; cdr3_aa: CASSLPGEPQHF
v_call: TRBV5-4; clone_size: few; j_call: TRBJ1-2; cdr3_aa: CASSLAGTGGPGYTF
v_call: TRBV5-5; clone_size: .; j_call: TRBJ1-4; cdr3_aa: CASSVDRRQNEKLFF
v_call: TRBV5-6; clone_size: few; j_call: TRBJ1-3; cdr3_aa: CASSLLGTGSPGNTIYF
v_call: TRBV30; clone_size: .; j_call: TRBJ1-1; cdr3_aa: CVSGGIGLWEAFF
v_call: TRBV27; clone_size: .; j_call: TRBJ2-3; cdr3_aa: CASSRLAGGTDTQYF
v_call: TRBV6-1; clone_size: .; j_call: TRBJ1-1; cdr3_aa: CASRRQGVTEAFF
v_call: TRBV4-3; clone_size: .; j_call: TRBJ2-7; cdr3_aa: CASSQDSRGFTYEQYF
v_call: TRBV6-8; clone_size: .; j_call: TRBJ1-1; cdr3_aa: CASSPRQGGTEAFF
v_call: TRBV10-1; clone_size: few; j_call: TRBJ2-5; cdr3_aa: CASSEAGQETQYF
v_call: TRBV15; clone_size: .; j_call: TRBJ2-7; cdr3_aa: CATSRGRTGVAYEQYF
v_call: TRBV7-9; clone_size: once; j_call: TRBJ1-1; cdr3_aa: CASSDRRQNTEAFF
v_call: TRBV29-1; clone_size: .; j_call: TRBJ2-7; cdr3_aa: CSASQGQGGGEQYF
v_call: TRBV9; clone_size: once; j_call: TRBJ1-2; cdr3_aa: CASSVGGDYGYTF
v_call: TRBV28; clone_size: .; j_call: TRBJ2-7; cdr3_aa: CASSFPGQGFHEQYF
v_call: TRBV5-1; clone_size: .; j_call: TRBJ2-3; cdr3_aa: CASSLVSGGPDTQYF
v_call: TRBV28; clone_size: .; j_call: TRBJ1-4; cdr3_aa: CASSASPVPYEKLFF
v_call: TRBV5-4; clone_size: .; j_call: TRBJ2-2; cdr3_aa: CASSLQGADTGELFF
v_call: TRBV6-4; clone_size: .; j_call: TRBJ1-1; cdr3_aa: CASSEGPLGAEAFF
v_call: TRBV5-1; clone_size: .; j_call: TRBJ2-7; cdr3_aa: CASHFRDRGSAGAYEQYF
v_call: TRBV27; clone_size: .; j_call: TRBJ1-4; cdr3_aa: CASSLRLRGEGEKLFF
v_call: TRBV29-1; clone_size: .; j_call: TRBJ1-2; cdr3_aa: CSGRTGQGSYTF
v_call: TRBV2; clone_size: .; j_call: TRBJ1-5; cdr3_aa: CASRGQGLGPQHF
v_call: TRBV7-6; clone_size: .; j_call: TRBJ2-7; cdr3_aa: CASSSGPGQGNPYEQYF
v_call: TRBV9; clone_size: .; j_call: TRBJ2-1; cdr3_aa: CASSPRTSHNEQFF
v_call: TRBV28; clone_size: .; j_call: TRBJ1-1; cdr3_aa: CASSLRRNTEAFF
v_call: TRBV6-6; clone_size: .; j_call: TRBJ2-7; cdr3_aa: CASSYGPGQGYEQYF
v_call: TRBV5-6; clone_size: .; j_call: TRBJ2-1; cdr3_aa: CASSPPGLAGGPYGNEQFF
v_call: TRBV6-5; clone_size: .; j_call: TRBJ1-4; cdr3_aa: CASKIRGTNEKLFF
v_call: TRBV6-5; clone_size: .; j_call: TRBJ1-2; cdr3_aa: CASSSTGANYGYTF
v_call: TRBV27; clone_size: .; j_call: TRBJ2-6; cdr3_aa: CASSLAGLSGANVLTF
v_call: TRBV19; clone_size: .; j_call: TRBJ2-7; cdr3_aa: CASSPIGAGTAEYEQYF
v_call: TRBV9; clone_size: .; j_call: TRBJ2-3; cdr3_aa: CASSLGQGSTDTQYF
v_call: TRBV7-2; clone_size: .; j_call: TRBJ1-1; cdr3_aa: CASSPRGRGTPHTEAFF
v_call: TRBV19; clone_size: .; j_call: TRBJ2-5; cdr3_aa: CASRGTGYQETQYF
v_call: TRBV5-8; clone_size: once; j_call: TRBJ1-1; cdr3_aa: CASSFVVGVMNTEAFF
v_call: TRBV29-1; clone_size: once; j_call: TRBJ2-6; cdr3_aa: CSTQSSGANVLTF
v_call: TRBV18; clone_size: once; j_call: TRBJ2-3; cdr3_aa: CASSPPYGSASTDTQYF
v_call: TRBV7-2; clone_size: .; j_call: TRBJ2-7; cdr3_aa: CASSLSASSSGAYEQYF
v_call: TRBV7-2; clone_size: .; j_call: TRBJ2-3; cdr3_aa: CASSLVTSRTDTQYF
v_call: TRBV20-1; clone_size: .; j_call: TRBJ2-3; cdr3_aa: CSAEDRGGQYF
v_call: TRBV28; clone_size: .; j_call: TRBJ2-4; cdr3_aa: CALGGGNIQYF